This T cell receptor beta chain was identified in a study of T cell clonotyping in hematopoietic cell transplantation. Findings and caveats of the study: Without cell sorting, CD4 versus CD8 contributions remain unresolved. Graft donor and pretransplant recipient Inverse Simpson Index values predicted broader posttransplant TCR diversity.

Of note for this clone: Its antigen remains unknown.

Trimming removed 3 bases from V and 7 bases from J, with 15 bases in between. Germline CDR1 reads MGHDK; CDR2 reads SYGVNS. The CDR3 covers 14 residues. Repertoires were generated with immunoSEQ multiplex PCR, while TCRdb's copy carries only in-frame clones and drops some. The sample yields about 4,200 clones, 76% seen once. The rearrangement links TRBV25-1 to TRBJ1-2; D is ambiguous. The source material was peripheral blood mononuclear cells, sampled 100 days after allogeneic stem cell transplant. The clonotype originates from a male patient aged 50 to 59 who had an allogeneic stem cell transplant from an unrelated donor, so the T cells may come from the graft donor. Some clones in this sample may be carry-over from other donors' samples. CDR3 nucleotide sequence: TGTGCCAGCAGTGAGCTCGGGTCGGTACTTGGCTACACCTTC. Amino acids: CASSELGSVLGYTF.